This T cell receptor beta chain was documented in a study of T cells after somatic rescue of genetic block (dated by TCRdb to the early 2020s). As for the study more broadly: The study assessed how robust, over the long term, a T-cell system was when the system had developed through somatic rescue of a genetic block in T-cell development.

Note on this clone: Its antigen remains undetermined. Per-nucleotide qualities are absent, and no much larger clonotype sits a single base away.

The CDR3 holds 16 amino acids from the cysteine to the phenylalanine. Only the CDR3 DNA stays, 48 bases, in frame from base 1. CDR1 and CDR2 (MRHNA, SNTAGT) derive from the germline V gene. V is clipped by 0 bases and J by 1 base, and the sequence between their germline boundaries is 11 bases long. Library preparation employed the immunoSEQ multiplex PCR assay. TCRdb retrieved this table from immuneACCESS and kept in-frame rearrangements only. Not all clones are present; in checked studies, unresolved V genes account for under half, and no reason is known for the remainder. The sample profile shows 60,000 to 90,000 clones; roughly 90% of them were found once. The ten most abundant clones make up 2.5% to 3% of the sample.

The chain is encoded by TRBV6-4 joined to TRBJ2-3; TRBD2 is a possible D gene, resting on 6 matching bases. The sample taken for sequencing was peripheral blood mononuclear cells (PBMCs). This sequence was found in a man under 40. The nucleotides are TGTGCCAGCAGTGACTCGGTATGGGGGGGCACAGATACGCAGTATTTT. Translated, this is CASSDSVWGGTDTQYF.